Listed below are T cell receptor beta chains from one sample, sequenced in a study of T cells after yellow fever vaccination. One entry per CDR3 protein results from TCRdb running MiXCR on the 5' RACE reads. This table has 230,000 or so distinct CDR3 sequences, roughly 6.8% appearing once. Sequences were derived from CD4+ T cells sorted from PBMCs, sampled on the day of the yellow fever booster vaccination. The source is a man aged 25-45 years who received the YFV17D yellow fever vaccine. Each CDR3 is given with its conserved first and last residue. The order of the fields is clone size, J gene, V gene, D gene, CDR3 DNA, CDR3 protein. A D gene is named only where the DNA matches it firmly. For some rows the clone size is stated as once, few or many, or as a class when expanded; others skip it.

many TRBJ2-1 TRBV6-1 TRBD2 TGTGCCACCGCTAGCGGGAGTTTTGGTGAGCAGTTCTTC CATASGSFGEQFF
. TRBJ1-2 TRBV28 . TGTGCCAGCAGAACCGGGACACCAGACGGCTATGGCTACACCTTC CASRTGTPDGYGYTF
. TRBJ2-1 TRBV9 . TGTGCCAGCAGCGTAGCCGGCAGCGGAAACTACAATGAGCAGTTCTTC CASSVAGSGNYNEQFF
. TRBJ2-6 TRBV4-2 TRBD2 TGTGCCAGCAGCCAAGCGGGAGGGAACTCTGGGGCCAACGTCCTGACTTTC CASSQAGGNSGANVLTF
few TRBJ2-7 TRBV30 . TGTGCCTGGAATCAGGGAACCTACGAGCAGTACTTC CAWNQGTYEQYF
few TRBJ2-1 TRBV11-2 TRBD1 TGTGCCAGCAGCGAGGGGGCCCCCTACAATGAGCAGTTCTTC CASSEGAPYNEQFF
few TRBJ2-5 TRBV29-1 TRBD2 TGCAGCGTCGAGAGCGGGAGACGGGAGACCCAGTACTTC CSVESGRRETQYF
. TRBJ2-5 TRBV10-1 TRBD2 TGCGCCAGCAAACTAGCGGGAGGGCCCCCACAAGAGACCCAGTACTTC CASKLAGGPPQETQYF
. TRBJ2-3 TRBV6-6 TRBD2 TGTGCCAGCAGTTACTCTGGGGAGGGGCAGTATTTT CASSYSGEGQYF
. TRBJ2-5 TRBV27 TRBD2 TGTGCCAGCAGTGGAAGGGGGCGGGAGGGCCAAGAGACCCAGTACTTC CASSGRGREGQETQYF
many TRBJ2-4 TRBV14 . TGTGCCAGCAGCCTCGGTCGGACAAGGGGCATTCAGTACTTC CASSLGRTRGIQYF
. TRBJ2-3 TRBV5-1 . TGCGCCAGCAGGGACAACACAGATACGCAGTATTTT CASRDNTDTQYF
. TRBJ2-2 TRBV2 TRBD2 TGTGCCAGCAGTGATTATCGACGAGCGGGAGGTAGCCCCGGGGAGCTGTTTTTT CASSDYRRAGGSPGELFF
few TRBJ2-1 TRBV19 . TGTGCCAGTAGTATAGGAGGTGGCAGGGTACAGGAGCAGTTCTTC CASSIGGGRVQEQFF
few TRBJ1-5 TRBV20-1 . TGCAGTGCTACCGGGGGCTTGAGTAATCAGCCCCAGCATTTT CSATGGLSNQPQHF
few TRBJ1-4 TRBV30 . TGTGCCTGGAGTGTAAGGGGAGTGGAAAAACTGTTTTTT CAWSVRGVEKLFF
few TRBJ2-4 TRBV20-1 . TGCAGTGCTAGGGAACATCTTTTAGCGGCACAGTACTTC CSAREHLLAAQYF
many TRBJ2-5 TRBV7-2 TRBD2 TGTGCCAGCAGCGCGAGAGCGGGATCGGTTGGGACCCAGTACTTC CASSARAGSVGTQYF
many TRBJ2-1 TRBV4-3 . TGCGCCAGCAGCCACTTTCCGAGCTTGAAGTTCTTC CASSHFPSLKFF
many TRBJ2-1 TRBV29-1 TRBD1 TGCAGCGACGCAAAGTCGGGACAGGGGGCCGATGAGCAGTTCTTC CSDAKSGQGADEQFF
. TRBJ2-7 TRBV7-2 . TGTGCCAGCAGCTTATCATCAGTCTCCTACGAGCAGTACTTC CASSLSSVSYEQYF
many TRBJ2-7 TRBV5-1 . TGCGCCAGCAGCGAGTACAGGGACTATGAGGAGCAGTACTTC CASSEYRDYEEQYF
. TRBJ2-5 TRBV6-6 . TGTGCCCGCTCCAGGGATCGTGAGACCCAGTACTTC CARSRDRETQYF
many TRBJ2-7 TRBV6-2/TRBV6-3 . TGTGCCAGCAGTTCCTTTGACCGCACCCGGGAGCAGTACTTC CASSSFDRTREQYF
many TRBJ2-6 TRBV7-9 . TGTGCCAGCAGCAGACGAGAATCTGGGGCCAACGTCCTGACTTTC CASSRRESGANVLTF
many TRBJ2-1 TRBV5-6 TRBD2 TGTGCCAGCAGCCTGGGACTAGCGGGGAACAATGAGCAGTTCTTC CASSLGLAGNNEQFF
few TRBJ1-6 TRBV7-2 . TGTGCCAGCAGCTTAACGACAGGAGCGGGCTCACCCCTCCACTTT CASSLTTGAGSPLHF
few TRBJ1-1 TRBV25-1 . TGTGCCAGCAGTGTGGGCTCTGAAGCTTTCTTT CASSVGSEAFF